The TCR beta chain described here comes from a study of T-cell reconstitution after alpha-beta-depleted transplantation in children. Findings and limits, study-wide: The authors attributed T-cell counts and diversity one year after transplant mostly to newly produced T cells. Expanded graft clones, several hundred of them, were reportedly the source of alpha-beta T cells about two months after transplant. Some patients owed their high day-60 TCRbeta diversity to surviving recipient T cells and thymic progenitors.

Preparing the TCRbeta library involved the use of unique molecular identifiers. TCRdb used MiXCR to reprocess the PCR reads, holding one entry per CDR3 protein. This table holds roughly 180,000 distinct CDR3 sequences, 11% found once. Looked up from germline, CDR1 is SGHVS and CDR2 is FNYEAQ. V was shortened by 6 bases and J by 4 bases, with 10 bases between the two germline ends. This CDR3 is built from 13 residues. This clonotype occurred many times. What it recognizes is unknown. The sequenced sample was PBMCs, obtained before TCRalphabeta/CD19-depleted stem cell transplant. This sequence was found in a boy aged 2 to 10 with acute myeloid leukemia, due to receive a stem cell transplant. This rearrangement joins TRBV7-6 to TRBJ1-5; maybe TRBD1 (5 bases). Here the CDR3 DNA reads TGTGCCAGCAGTAGGGACGAAAATCAGCCCCAGCATTTT. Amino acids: CASSRDENQPQHF.